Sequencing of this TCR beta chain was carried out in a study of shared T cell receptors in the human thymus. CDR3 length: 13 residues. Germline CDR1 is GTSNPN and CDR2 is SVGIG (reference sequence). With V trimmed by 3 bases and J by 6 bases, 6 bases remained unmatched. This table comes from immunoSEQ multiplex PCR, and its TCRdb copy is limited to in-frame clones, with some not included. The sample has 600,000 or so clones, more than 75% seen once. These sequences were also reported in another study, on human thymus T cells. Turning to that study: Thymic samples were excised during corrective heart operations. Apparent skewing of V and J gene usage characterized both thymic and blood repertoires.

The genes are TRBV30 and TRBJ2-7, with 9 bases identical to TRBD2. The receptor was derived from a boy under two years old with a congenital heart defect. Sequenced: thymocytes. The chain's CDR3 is CAWRGLAGFEQYF. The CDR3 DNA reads TGTGCCTGGAGAGGGCTAGCGGGATTCGAGCAGTACTTC.